This record covers a single T cell receptor beta chain. The antigen is undetermined. The repertoire was sequenced with immunoSEQ multiplex PCR; TCRdb's copy has only in-frame clones and lacks some. The sample lists under 550,000 clones; 80% to 95% were seen once. Treatment specified: roughly 18 received Ad26.COV2.S at low or high dose, single or two shots; a few received placebo; per-sample allocation not given. It was on day 63 after the first vaccine or placebo injection that samples were taken. An adult donor aged 18-55 years was enrolled in Boston. This entry belongs to a study of Ad26.COV2.S vaccination and SARS-CoV-2 variants. Turning to the study itself: This donor came from the COV1001 trial of Ad26.COV2.S. Each vaccinee took Ad26.COV2.S intramuscularly, once or twice 56 days apart.

Findings and caveats of the study: While placebo recipients had lower spike-specific TCR breadth, vaccine recipients had more.

The starting material was peripheral blood, obtained in a trial of Ad26.COV2.S vaccine versus placebo. This receptor was identified in a person aged 18-65 years who received the Ad26.COV2.S COVID-19 vaccine or a placebo.

CDR3 sequence: CASSYRQGGYTF. The CDR3 DNA reads TGTGCCAGCAGTTATCGACAGGGAGGCTACACCTTC. The rearrangement uses TRBV6-2 or TRBV6-3 and TRBJ1-2, with 7 bases identical to TRBD1. CDR1 is MNHEY and CDR2 is SVGEGT in the germline V gene. The junction had 3 bases not matched to a gene; V was cut back by 3 bases and J by 8 bases. This CDR3 has 12 amino acids.